The T cell receptor beta chain described here comes from a study of blood T cell repertoires in COVID-19. Study-wide context: The origin of the acute and convalescent COVID-19 samples was the United States, Italy and Spain. T cells, B-cell-depleted T cells, or PBMCs provided the cDNA or gDNA that served as material.

In germline, CDR1 is ENHRY, CDR2 SYGVKD. Trimming at V came to 10 bases and at J to 1 base, leaving 7 bases not matched to a gene. The CDR3 consists of 16 residues. As originally analysed: From reference gene primer amplification, estimates of nucleated cell counts were derived. Using immunoSEQ multiplex PCR, the repertoire was profiled, and TCRdb retains in-frame clones only, with some absent. V, J and clone size are taken as reported in that table, and D and trimming were inferred from the DNA itself. The sample contains some 20,000 clones, about 81% of which appear only once. This rearrangement joins TRBV10-3 to TRBJ2-3; 14 bases fit TRBD2. The TCR sequence derives from a man in his sixties with acute or convalescent COVID-19. Sequenced input: peripheral blood. The CDR3 protein is CATIPGLAGGTDTQYF. The CDR3 coding sequence is TGTGCCACCATCCCGGGACTAGCGGGGGGCACAGATACGCAGTATTTT.